The rows below give T cell receptor beta chains drawn from one sample of a study of somatic mutations in cytotoxic T cells in rheumatoid arthritis. Generated by immunoSEQ multiplex PCR, the TCRdb table keeps only in-frame clones and is missing some. The sample yields more than 15,000 clones, approximately 82% seen once. What was sequenced was CD8+ T cells sorted from blood. All receptors come from an adult with rheumatoid arthritis. Each CDR3 is given with its conserved first and last residue. The order of the fields is V gene, clone size, D gene, J gene, CDR3 DNA, CDR3 protein. The D gene is left open where the match is weak. Rows give clone size only sometimes, using once, few, many, or a class for an expanded clone.

TRBV13	once	.	TRBJ1-2	TGTGCCAGCAGCTTAGGCCGGGCGGAATTTAACTATGGCTACACCTTC	CASSLGRAEFNYGYTF
TRBV7-9	few	.	TRBJ1-1	TGTGCCAGCAGCGTAGCGAGAAACACTGAAGCTTTCTTT	CASSVARNTEAFF
TRBV15	.	.	TRBJ2-1	TGTGCCACCAGCAGAGATAGGACTATTTACAATGAGCAGTTCTTC	CATSRDRTIYNEQFF
TRBV7-9	few	.	TRBJ2-1	TGTGCCAGCTGGGGTCTCGGGACCAACAATGAGCAGTTCTTC	CASWGLGTNNEQFF
TRBV28	.	.	TRBJ2-1	TGTGCCAGCAGTTTGTTCATCTCCTACAATGAGCAGTTCTTC	CASSLFISYNEQFF
TRBV29-1	.	TRBD1	TRBJ1-1	TGCAGCGCTCCGGGACAGGGTTCCGAAGCTTTCTTT	CSAPGQGSEAFF
TRBV11-2	.	.	TRBJ2-2	TGTGCCAGCAGCTTATGGTTAGGGTACACCGGGGAGCTGTTTTTT	CASSLWLGYTGELFF
TRBV5-4	.	.	TRBJ2-7	TGTGCCAGCAGCTTTAGAGGGGGTTCGGAGCAGTACTTC	CASSFRGGSEQYF
TRBV7-9	.	.	TRBJ2-7	TGTGCCAGCAGCTCCCGGGACGGAAGCCGGCCTCGGGAGCAGTACTTC	CASSSRDGSRPREQYF
TRBV5-5	.	TRBD2	TRBJ2-3	TGTGCCAGCAGCTTGGAACTAGCGGGAGTATTTAAAGGCACAGATACGCAGTATTTT	CASSLELAGVFKGTDTQYF
TRBV5-4	.	TRBD2	TRBJ2-3	TGTGCCAGCAGCTCTAGCGGTAGCACAGATACGCAGTATTTT	CASSSSGSTDTQYF
TRBV2	few	.	TRBJ2-7	TGTGCCAGCGAGGACAGTCGAGTCTACGAGCAGTACTTC	CASEDSRVYEQYF
TRBV29-1	.	TRBD2	TRBJ2-3	TGCAGCGTGGTCATAGCGGGAGGCCTCAGCACAGATACGCAGTATTTT	CSVVIAGGLSTDTQYF
TRBV5-1	.	TRBD2	TRBJ2-7	TGCGCCAGCAGCACAAAGCTAGCGGACCTTCTTGACGAGCAGTACTTC	CASSTKLADLLDEQYF
TRBV6-1	.	TRBD1	TRBJ2-3	TGTGCCAGCAGGGAGAGGACAGGTTTGTCAGATACGCAGTATTTT	CASRERTGLSDTQYF
TRBV4-1	.	.	TRBJ1-5	TGCGCCAGCAGCCAAGACTGGGGACAGCCCCAGCATTTT	CASSQDWGQPQHF
TRBV5-1	.	.	TRBJ1-1	TGCGCCAGCAGCCCCCATCTGTTGAGGGGGAACACTGAAGCTTTCTTT	CASSPHLLRGNTEAFF
TRBV25-1	few	TRBD2	TRBJ2-1	TGTGCCAGCAGTGAAGGATTAGCGGGGGAATACAATGAGCAGTTCTTC	CASSEGLAGEYNEQFF
TRBV19	.	TRBD2	TRBJ2-1	TGTGCCAGTAGACCAGCGGGATATGACTACAATGAGCAGTTCTTC	CASRPAGYDYNEQFF
TRBV25-1	.	.	TRBJ2-1	TGTGCCAGCAGTGAATATCCCGGGGCCCGCAATGAGCAGTTCTTC	CASSEYPGARNEQFF
TRBV7-9	.	.	TRBJ2-1	TGTGCCAGCAGCTTAACAGGGCAAAGCAATGAGCAGTTCTTC	CASSLTGQSNEQFF
TRBV7-9	.	.	TRBJ2-6	TGTGCCAGCAGCTGGCAGGACCCCCTCTCTGGGGCCAACGTCCTGACTTTC	CASSWQDPLSGANVLTF
TRBV11-2	.	TRBD1	TRBJ2-7	TGTGCCAGCAGCTTATATTGGGACAGCTACGAGCAGTACTTC	CASSLYWDSYEQYF
TRBV27	.	.	TRBJ2-1	TGTGCCAGCAGTTTGGGGGCAGGTTACAATGAGCAGTTCTTC	CASSLGAGYNEQFF
TRBV6-6	.	.	TRBJ2-2	TGTGCCAGCAGTTACAAGCGCACCGGGGAGCTGTTTTTT	CASSYKRTGELFF
TRBV15	few	TRBD1	TRBJ1-2	TGTGCCACCAGCACGGACAGGGCTCAAGAGGGCTACACCTTC	CATSTDRAQEGYTF
TRBV2	.	.	TRBJ2-4	TGTGCCAGCAGTGTATGGACGGGGGCCAAAAACATTCAGTACTTC	CASSVWTGAKNIQYF
TRBV7-7	.	.	TRBJ2-1	TGTGCCAGCAGCTCGGACGGAGGTGCATACAATGAGCAGTTCTTC	CASSSDGGAYNEQFF
TRBV6-5	few	.	TRBJ1-2	TGTGCCAGCAGTTACTCAGGGGTCTATGGCTACACCTTC	CASSYSGVYGYTF
TRBV7-2	.	.	TRBJ1-1	TGTGCCAGCAGCTTAACAGAAATGGACACTGAAGCTTTCTTT	CASSLTEMDTEAFF
TRBV2	.	TRBD2	TRBJ2-3	TGTGCCAGCAGTGAAAGGGGCGGGGGTTGGACAGATACGCAGTATTTT	CASSERGGGWTDTQYF
TRBV5-1	.	TRBD1	TRBJ1-2	TGCGCCAGCAGCTGGGGGACAGGGGAGGCCTATGGCTACACCTTC	CASSWGTGEAYGYTF
TRBV28	.	.	TRBJ2-3	TGTGCCAGCAGTTCCTTTAGCGGAACAGATACGCAGTATTTT	CASSSFSGTDTQYF
TRBV9	.	.	TRBJ2-3	TGTGCCAGCAGCGTAGCAGGGAGTAGCACAGATACGCAGTATTTT	CASSVAGSSTDTQYF